Each of the 12 T cell receptor beta chains below was sequenced from the same sample in a study of T cell repertoires in cytomegalovirus infection. TCRdb called the reads again in MiXCR, with one record for every CDR3 protein. The sample yields roughly 150,000 distinct CDR3 sequences, around 20% seen once. Specimen: PBMCs. The receptors here all came from a human donor in good health (CMV status not recorded). Some clones in this sample may be carry-over from other donors' samples.

This clonotype has a handful of counts. This chain connects TRBV5-1 to TRBJ2-7; tentatively, D is TRBD1 or TRBD2 (5 bases each). Germline V gene sequence: CDR1 SGHRS, CDR2 YFSETQ. With 1 base removed from V and 2 bases from J, the gap between germline ends came to 10 bases. The CDR3 length is 14 residues. The CDR3 spells CASSLLVGAYEQYF. The CDR3 DNA reads TGCGCCAGCAGCTTGCTGGTGGGGGCCTACGAGCAGTACTTC.

V gene TRBV19 combines with J gene TRBJ1-1; D gene unclear. Per the germline V gene, CDR1 is LNHDA and CDR2 is SQIVND (reference sequence). Trimming shortened V by 6 bases and J by 6 bases, and 11 bases separated the two germline ends. The CDR3 is made up of 12 amino acids. The CDR3 loop is CASSFRGAEAFF. In DNA form, the CDR3 reads TGTGCCAGTAGCTTTCGGGGTGCTGAAGCTTTCTTT.

The table lists this clonotype with a few counts. The J gene is TRBJ1-2, the V gene TRBV12-3 or TRBV12-4; the D is unclear. V was cut by 3 bases and J by 7 bases, with 6 bases left in between. The length of the CDR3 is 11 residues. The CDR3 nucleotides are TGTGCCAGCAGTTTGGGGATTGGCTACACCTTC. Protein: CASSLGIGYTF.

This chain links TRBV20-1 with TRBJ2-5; no clear D gene. The germline V gene has CDR1 DFQATT and CDR2 SNEGSKA (reference sequence). CDR3 length: 14 amino acids. V lost 0 bases and J lost 4, with 12 bases in between. The CDR3 DNA is TGCAGTGCTAGAGATCTTGCGTCGGGAGAGACCCAGTACTTC. Translating gives CSARDLASGETQYF.

The chain has TRBV7-6 and TRBJ1-2, with D unresolved. This CDR3 is 12 amino acids long. Germline-derived CDR1 and CDR2 are SGHVS and FNYEAQ. V lost 6 bases to trimming and J lost 5 bases, with 10 bases between them. CDR3 sequence reads: CASSQEVYGYTF. The CDR3, as DNA: TGTGCCAGCAGTCAAGAGGTTTATGGCTACACCTTC.

The table lists this clonotype with a few counts. The chain couples TRBV27 to TRBJ2-7; tentative D call: TRBD1 (5 bases). CDR3 size: 13 residues. Trimming shortened V by 3 bases and J by 6 bases, and 12 bases separated the two germline ends. Germline loops: CDR1 MNHEY, CDR2 SMNVEV (reference sequence). The DNA for the CDR3 is TGTGCCAGCAGTTTGTCGGCCCAGGGCGAGCAGTACTTC. It codes for CASSLSAQGEQYF.

This sequence joins TRBV5-1 and TRBJ1-1; TRBD1 agrees at 7 bases. This CDR3 has 15 amino acids. Per germline, CDR1 SGHRS and CDR2 YFSETQ. V shed 4 bases and J 0 bases; nucleotides not matched to a gene: 6. The CDR3 region is CASSQGGQMNTEAFF. The CDR3 DNA sequence: TGCGCCAGCAGCCAAGGGGGACAGATGAACACTGAAGCTTTCTTT.

This clonotype showed up just a few times. The chain employs TRBV27 and TRBJ1-2; D not certain. This CDR3 has 13 amino acids. V lost 0 bases and J 4 bases, leaving 6 bases between the germline ends. Germline CDR1 MNHEY, CDR2 SMNVEV (reference sequence). The CDR3 DNA reads as TGTGCCAGCAGTTTATCGGTGTTCTATGGCTACACCTTC. This gives the protein CASSLSVFYGYTF.

This clonotype showed up just a few times. The CDR3 DNA reads TGTGCCAGCAGAGACTATAGCAATCAGCCCCAGCATTTT. Protein: CASRDYSNQPQHF. The chain carries TRBV28 and TRBJ1-5; D not resolved. V was shortened by 6 bases and J by 0 bases, with 6 bases between the two germline ends. CDR3 length: 13 residues. The germline V gene encodes CDR1 MDHEN and CDR2 SYDVKM.

This clonotype was found a few times. A read error may account for a junction end that differs from germline. This chain joins TRBV4-3 and TRBJ2-7; D call uncertain. This CDR3 is 15 amino acids long. Germline V gene lookup returns CDR1 LGHNA and CDR2 YSLEER. Here the CDR3 reads CASSQDLPAYYAQYF. CDR3 nucleotides: TGCGCCAGCAGCCAAGATCTCCCAGCGTACTACGCGCAGTACTTC.

The J gene is TRBJ2-7, the V gene TRBV12-3 or TRBV12-4; 7 bases fit TRBD1. With V trimmed by 6 bases and J by 1 base, 9 bases remained unmatched. This CDR3 comprises 15 residues. CDR3 bases: TGTGCCAGCAGCGGGACAGTCTCCATGTCCTACGAGCAGTACTTC. Translating it yields CASSGTVSMSYEQYF.

This clonotype showed up just a few times. This chain uses TRBV11-2 with TRBJ2-1; D unclear. This CDR3 is built from 17 residues. V lost 1 base, J lost 0 bases, and 13 bases lay in between. Germline lookup yields CDR1 SGHAT and CDR2 FQNNGV. CDR3 coding DNA: TGTGCCAGCAGCTTAGGAAGACGCGTCGGCTCCTACAATGAGCAGTTCTTC. Its protein product is CASSLGRRVGSYNEQFF.